Listed below are T cell receptor beta chains from one sample, sequenced in a study of regulatory T cells in long-lasting Graves disease. One entry per CDR3 protein results from TCRdb running MiXCR on the multiplex PCR reads. The data hold around 250,000 distinct CDR3 sequences, with approximately 20% observed a single time. In addition, the sample was reused for a study of T cells in Graves' hyperthyroidism and ophthalmopathy.

Sequenced here: peripheral blood mononuclear cells (PBMCs), sampled at new diagnosis, from a patient treated with antithyroid drugs. Source of these receptors: a woman in her twenties or thirties with Graves disease. The CDR3 runs from the conserved cysteine through the conserved F or W. The D gene is left open where the match is weak. Size tells how often a clone was seen (once, few, many) or the class of an expanded clone, and some rows leave it out.

d_gene | abundance | j_gene | v_gene | CDR3nt | CDR3aa
. | many | TRBJ1-2 | TRBV19 | TGTGCCAGCAGTGCCGACGGCTACACCTTC | CASSADGYTF
TRBD1 | many | TRBJ1-3 | TRBV5-1 | TGCGCCAGCAGCTTAGGGACAGACTCTGGAAACACCATATATTTT | CASSLGTDSGNTIYF
. | many | TRBJ1-4 | TRBV29-1 | TGCAGCGTAGCCGCGGATGCAACTAATGAAAAACTGTTTTTT | CSVAADATNEKLFF
TRBD2 | many | TRBJ2-1 | TRBV11-2 | TGTGCCAGCAGCTTAGACCCTATTGGGGCGGGGGTATTCTTC | CASSLDPIGAGVFF
. | many | TRBJ1-1 | TRBV12-3/TRBV12-4 | TGTGCCAGCACCCCGGGGCCCATGAACACTGAAGCTTTCTTT | CASTPGPMNTEAFF
TRBD2 | . | TRBJ2-3 | TRBV20-1 | TGCAGTGCCGGGAGGGGGGGCCTACCAGATACGCAGTATTTT | CSAGRGGLPDTQYF
TRBD2 | . | TRBJ2-3 | TRBV27 | TGTGCCAGCAGTTTATTGGGGGGGGTCACAGATACGCAGTATTTT | CASSLLGGVTDTQYF
. | many | TRBJ1-2 | TRBV12-3/TRBV12-4 | TGTGCCAGCAGCCGGTTTTATGGCTACACCTTC | CASSRFYGYTF
. | many | TRBJ2-7 | TRBV12-3/TRBV12-4 | TGTGCCAGCAGTTTAAGTCCGGGGCATTGGTACGAGCAGTACTTC | CASSLSPGHWYEQYF
TRBD1 | . | TRBJ1-1 | TRBV2 | TGTGCCAGCAGGACAGGGCGGGTCACTGAAGCTTTCTTT | CASRTGRVTEAFF
. | . | TRBJ2-3 | TRBV5-1 | TGCGCCAGCGGCTTACAGGCCTCGAGGGGAGATACGCAGTATTTT | CASGLQASRGDTQYF
TRBD1 | many | TRBJ1-6 | TRBV12-3/TRBV12-4 | TGTGCCAGCACCCCCCGGGACAGGGGGCATTCACCCCTCCACTTT | CASTPRDRGHSPLHF
. | many | TRBJ2-3 | TRBV12-3/TRBV12-4 | TGTGCCAGCAGAAGGACAGGCACAGATACGCAGTATTTT | CASRRTGTDTQYF
. | many | TRBJ1-2 | TRBV7-6 | TGTGCCAGCAGGAAGGGACCGCTACTATCGGAAGGAGGCTACACCTTC | CASRKGPLLSEGGYTF
. | many | TRBJ2-5 | TRBV2 | TGTGCCAGCAGTGATTCGGGGTCGCGAGGAGAGACCCAGTACTTC | CASSDSGSRGETQYF
. | . | TRBJ1-5 | TRBV3-1 | TGTGCCAGCAGCCAAGGGCAGGGCCTAAGCAATCAGCCCCAGCATTTT | CASSQGQGLSNQPQHF
. | . | TRBJ1-4 | TRBV20-1 | TGCAGTGCTAGAGATACCCGGGACGGCGGTGGCAAACTGTTTTTT | CSARDTRDGGGKLFF
TRBD1 | many | TRBJ2-6 | TRBV6-1 | TGTGCCACCCGGACAGGGGACCTCTCTGGGGCCAACGTCCTGACTTTC | CATRTGDLSGANVLTF
. | many | TRBJ1-5 | TRBV20-1 | TGCAGTGCTAGACGAGGCGGGCTGTCCCAGCATTTT | CSARRGGLSQHF
. | . | TRBJ1-5 | TRBV12-3/TRBV12-4 | TGTGCCAGCAGTTTTGGGTGGCAGCCCCAGCATTTT | CASSFGWQPQHF
. | . | TRBJ2-3 | TRBV18 | TGTGCCAGCTCACGGCAGGGGGGAAAAGCAGATACGCAGTATTTT | CASSRQGGKADTQYF
TRBD1 | many | TRBJ1-5 | TRBV18 | TGTGCCAGCTCACCGGACAGGGGTAGCAATCAGCCCCAGCATTTT | CASSPDRGSNQPQHF
. | many | TRBJ1-3 | TRBV5-5 | TGTGCCAGCAGCACGGACGGGTCCTCTGGAAACACCATATATTTT | CASSTDGSSGNTIYF
. | many | TRBJ2-7 | TRBV6-2/TRBV6-3 | TGTGCCAGCAGCCACGGGATTCGCAGGGTCTCCTACGAGCAGTACTTC | CASSHGIRRVSYEQYF
. | . | TRBJ2-2 | TRBV11-2 | TGTGCCAGCAGTTCCCGGGCCGGGGAGCTGTTTTTT | CASSSRAGELFF
. | many | TRBJ1-4 | TRBV3-1 | TGTGCCAGCAGCCACCAACGGGAGGCAGGGGCAACTAATGAAAAACTGTTTTTT | CASSHQREAGATNEKLFF
TRBD2 | many | TRBJ2-6 | TRBV3-1 | TGTGCCAGCAGCCAAGAGCTAGCGGGGGGTGCCTCTGGGGCCAACGTCCTGACTTTC | CASSQELAGGASGANVLTF
TRBD2 | . | TRBJ2-3 | TRBV6-1 | TGTGCCGGCAGTCCGAGCGGGGGGGCGGGGTATACGCAGTATTTT | CAGSPSGGAGYTQYF
. | many | TRBJ1-1 | TRBV20-1 | TGCAGTGCTAGAGGTCCCGTGGCGAACACTGAAGCTTTCTTT | CSARGPVANTEAFF
. | many | TRBJ2-7 | TRBV7-2 | TGTGCCAGCAGCTTACTTCAGGAACCCGCCTACGAGCAGTACTTC | CASSLLQEPAYEQYF
. | . | TRBJ1-6 | TRBV10-3 | TGTGCCATAGGGAATCGGGTCAATTCACCCCTCCACTTT | CAIGNRVNSPLHF
. | . | TRBJ1-1 | TRBV6-4 | TGTGCCAGCACGCGGGGGGAGGGCGGCGAATACACTGAAGCTTTCTTT | CASTRGEGGEYTEAFF
TRBD2 | . | TRBJ2-3 | TRBV20-1 | TGCAGTGCTTCGGGACTAGCGGGGACTCGCACAGATACGCAGTATTTT | CSASGLAGTRTDTQYF
. | many | TRBJ1-5 | TRBV12-5 | TGTGCTAGTGGTTTGGGGGATCAGCCCCAGCATTTT | CASGLGDQPQHF
. | many | TRBJ1-4 | TRBV7-2 | TGTGCCAGCAGCTTAACAGGACTCGGTGAAAAACTGTTTTTT | CASSLTGLGEKLFF
. | many | TRBJ2-2 | TRBV12-3/TRBV12-4 | TGTGCCAGCATCTCGGGGGAGCTGTTTTTT | CASISGELFF
. | few | TRBJ1-3 | TRBV5-6 | TGTGCCAGCAGCCCTTACGGGTACTCTGGAAACACCATATATTTT | CASSPYGYSGNTIYF
. | . | TRBJ1-3 | TRBV6-2/TRBV6-3 | TGTGCCAGCGGGGCGGTCTTCTCTGGAAACACCATATATTTT | CASGAVFSGNTIYF
TRBD2 | . | TRBJ2-5 | TRBV6-1 | TGTGCCAGCAGTGAACTCGCGGGGGGGCCGAAGACCCAGTACTTC | CASSELAGGPKTQYF
. | . | TRBJ1-2 | TRBV6-9 | TGTGCCAGCAGTTCCCCGGGAGGGGGTGACTATGGCTACACCTTC | CASSSPGGGDYGYTF
. | many | TRBJ1-5 | TRBV10-3 | TGTGCCATCAGTGAGGGAATCGCCCATCAGCCCCAGCATTTT | CAISEGIAHQPQHF
. | many | TRBJ2-5 | TRBV27 | TGTGCCAGCAGTCTTCAGGTAGAAGAGACCCAGTACTTC | CASSLQVEETQYF
. | many | TRBJ1-1 | TRBV18 | TGTGCCAGCTCAAACTTCCCGGTAGGCCCGAACACTGAAGCTTTCTTT | CASSNFPVGPNTEAFF
. | many | TRBJ1-2 | TRBV19 | TGTGCCAGTCAAACTTCCCAAGGCTATGGCTACACCTTC | CASQTSQGYGYTF
. | many | TRBJ1-2 | TRBV5-8 | TGTGCCAGCAGCTTAGAGCAGGGAAGGACACACGATGGCTACACCTTC | CASSLEQGRTHDGYTF
. | many | TRBJ1-6 | TRBV27 | TGTGCCAGCAGAGGGGGACTCTCTAATTCACCCCTCCACTTT | CASRGGLSNSPLHF
. | few | TRBJ2-7 | TRBV12-3/TRBV12-4 | TGTGACAGCAGTTTCGGGGGCGGGGAGCAGTACTTC | CDSSFGGGEQYF
. | many | TRBJ1-2 | TRBV28 | TGTGCCAGCAGTTTAGGGTTCGGCGATGGCTACACCTTC | CASSLGFGDGYTF